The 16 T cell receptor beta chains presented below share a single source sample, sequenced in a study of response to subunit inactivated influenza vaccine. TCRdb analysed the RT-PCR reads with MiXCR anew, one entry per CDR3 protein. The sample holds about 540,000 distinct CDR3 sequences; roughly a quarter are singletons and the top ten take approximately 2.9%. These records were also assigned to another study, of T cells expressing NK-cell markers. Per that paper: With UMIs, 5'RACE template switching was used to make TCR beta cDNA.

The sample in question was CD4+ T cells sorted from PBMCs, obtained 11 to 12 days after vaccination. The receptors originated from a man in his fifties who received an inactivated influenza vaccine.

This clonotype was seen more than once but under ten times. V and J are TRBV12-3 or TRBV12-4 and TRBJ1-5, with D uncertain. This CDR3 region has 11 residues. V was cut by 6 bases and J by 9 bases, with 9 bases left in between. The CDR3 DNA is TGTGCCAGCAGCGGGAGCGGGCCCCAGCATTTT. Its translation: CASSGSGPQHF.

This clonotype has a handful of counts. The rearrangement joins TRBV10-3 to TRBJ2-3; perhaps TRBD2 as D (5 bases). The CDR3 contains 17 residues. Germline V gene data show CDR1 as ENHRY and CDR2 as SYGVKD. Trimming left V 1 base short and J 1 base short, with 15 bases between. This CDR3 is CAISEFAGSWGTDTQYF. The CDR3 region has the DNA TGTGCCATCAGTGAGTTCGCGGGCAGTTGGGGCACAGATACGCAGTATTTT.

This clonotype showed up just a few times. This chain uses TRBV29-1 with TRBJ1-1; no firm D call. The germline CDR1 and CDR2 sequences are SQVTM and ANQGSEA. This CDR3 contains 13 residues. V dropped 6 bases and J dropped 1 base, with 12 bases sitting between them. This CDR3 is CSVLRRGNTEAFF. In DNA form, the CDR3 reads TGCAGCGTCCTAAGGCGCGGGAACACTGAAGCTTTCTTT.

The chain's CDR3 is CASSPWDRTSYEQYF. CDR3 sequence (DNA): TGTGCCAGCAGTCCGTGGGACAGGACATCCTACGAGCAGTACTTC. This chain links TRBV28 with TRBJ2-7; 8 bases line up with TRBD1. Per germline, CDR1 MDHEN and CDR2 SYDVKM. This CDR3 has 15 residues. Trimming at V came to 5 bases and at J to 1 base, leaving 7 bases not matched to a gene.

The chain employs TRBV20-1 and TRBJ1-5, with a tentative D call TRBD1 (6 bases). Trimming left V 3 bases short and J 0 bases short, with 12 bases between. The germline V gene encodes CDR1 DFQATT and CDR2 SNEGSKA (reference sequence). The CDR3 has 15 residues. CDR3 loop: CSASLGHHSNQPQHF. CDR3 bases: TGCAGTGCTAGCCTGGGACACCATAGCAATCAGCCCCAGCATTTT.

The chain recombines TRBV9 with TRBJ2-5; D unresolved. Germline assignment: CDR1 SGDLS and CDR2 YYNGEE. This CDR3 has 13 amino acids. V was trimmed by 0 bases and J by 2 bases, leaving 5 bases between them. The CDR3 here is CASSVGEQETQYF. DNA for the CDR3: TGTGCCAGCAGCGTAGGAGAACAAGAGACCCAGTACTTC.

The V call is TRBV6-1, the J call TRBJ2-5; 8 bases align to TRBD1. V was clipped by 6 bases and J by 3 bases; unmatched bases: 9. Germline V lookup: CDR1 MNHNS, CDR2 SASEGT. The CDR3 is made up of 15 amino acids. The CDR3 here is CASSRFPGQEETQYF. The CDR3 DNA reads TGTGCCAGCAGCCGATTCCCGGGACAGGAAGAGACCCAGTACTTC.

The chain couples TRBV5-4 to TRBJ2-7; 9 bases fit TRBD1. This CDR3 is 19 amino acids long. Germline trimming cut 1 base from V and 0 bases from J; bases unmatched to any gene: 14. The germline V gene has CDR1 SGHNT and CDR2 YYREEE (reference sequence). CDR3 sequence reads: CASSLMTGGKLTFSYEQYF. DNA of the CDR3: TGTGCCAGCAGCTTGATGACAGGGGGGAAGTTGACCTTCTCCTACGAGCAGTACTTC.

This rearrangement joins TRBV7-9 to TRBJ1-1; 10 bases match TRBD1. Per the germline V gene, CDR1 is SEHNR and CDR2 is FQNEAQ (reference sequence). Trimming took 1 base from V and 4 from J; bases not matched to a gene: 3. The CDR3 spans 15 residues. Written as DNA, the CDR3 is TGTGCCAGCAGCTTAGGCGGACAGGGGGGCACTGAAGCTTTCTTT. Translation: CASSLGGQGGTEAFF.

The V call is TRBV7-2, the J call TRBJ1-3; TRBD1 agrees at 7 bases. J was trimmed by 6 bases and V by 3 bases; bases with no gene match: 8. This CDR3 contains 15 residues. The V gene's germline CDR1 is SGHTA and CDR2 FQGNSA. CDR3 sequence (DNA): TGTGCCAGCAGCTTGGGACCGGGACAGATAAACACCATATATTTT. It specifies CASSLGPGQINTIYF.

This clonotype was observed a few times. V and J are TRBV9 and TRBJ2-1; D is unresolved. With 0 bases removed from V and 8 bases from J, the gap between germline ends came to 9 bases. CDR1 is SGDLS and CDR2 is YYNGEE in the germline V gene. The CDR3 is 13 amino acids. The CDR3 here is CASSVVDQDEQFF. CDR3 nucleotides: TGTGCCAGCAGCGTAGTTGATCAAGATGAGCAGTTCTTC.

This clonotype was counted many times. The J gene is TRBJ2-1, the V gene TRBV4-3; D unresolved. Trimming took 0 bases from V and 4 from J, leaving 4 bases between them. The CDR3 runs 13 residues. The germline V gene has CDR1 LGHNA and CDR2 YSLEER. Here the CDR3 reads CASSQDQYNEQFF. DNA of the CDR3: TGCGCCAGCAGCCAAGACCAATACAATGAGCAGTTCTTC.

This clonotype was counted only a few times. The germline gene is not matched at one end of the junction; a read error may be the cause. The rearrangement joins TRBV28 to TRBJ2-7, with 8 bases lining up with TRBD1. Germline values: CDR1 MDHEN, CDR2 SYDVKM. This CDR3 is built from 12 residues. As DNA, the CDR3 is TGTGCCAGCAGTACGCCGGGACAGGTTGTTGACTTC. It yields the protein CASSTPGQVVDF.

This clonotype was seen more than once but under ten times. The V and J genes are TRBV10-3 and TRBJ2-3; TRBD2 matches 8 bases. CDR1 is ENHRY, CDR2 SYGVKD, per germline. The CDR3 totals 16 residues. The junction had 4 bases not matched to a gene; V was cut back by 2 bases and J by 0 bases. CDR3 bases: TGTGCCATCAGTGAGGCGCGGGGGGCTAGCACAGATACGCAGTATTTT. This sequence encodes CAISEARGASTDTQYF.

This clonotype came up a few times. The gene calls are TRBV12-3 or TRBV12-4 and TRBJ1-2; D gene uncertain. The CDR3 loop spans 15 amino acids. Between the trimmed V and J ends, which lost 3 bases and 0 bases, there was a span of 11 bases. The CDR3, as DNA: TGTGCCAGCAGTTTGGGTCCGGCTTCTAACTATGGCTACACCTTC. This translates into CASSLGPASNYGYTF.

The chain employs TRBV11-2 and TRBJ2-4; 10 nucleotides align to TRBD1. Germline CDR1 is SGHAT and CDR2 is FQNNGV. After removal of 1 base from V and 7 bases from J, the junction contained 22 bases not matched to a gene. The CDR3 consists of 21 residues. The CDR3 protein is CASSLVIPEWGQGWRANIQYF. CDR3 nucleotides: TGTGCCAGCAGCTTAGTTATCCCTGAATGGGGACAGGGGTGGAGGGCGAACATTCAGTACTTC.